What follows are 10 T cell receptor beta chains derived from one specimen sequenced in a study of neoadjuvant anti-PD-1 for oral cavity cancer. The repertoire was sequenced with immunoSEQ multiplex PCR; TCRdb's copy has only in-frame clones and lacks some. The data hold 14,000 or so clones, with around two thirds observed a single time. The source material was PBMCs, sampled before nivolumab (anti-PD-1) treatment. The origin of the receptors is a person between 40 and 79 years old with oral cavity squamous cell carcinoma.

This clone has more than one count but fewer than ten. In DNA, the CDR3 is TGTGCCAGCAGGCCGACAGGGGGATCTGGAAACACCATATATTTT. Translating it yields CASRPTGGSGNTIYF. This chain connects TRBV2 to TRBJ1-3; 9 bases agree with TRBD1. The CDR3 sequence is 15 residues long. Germline-derived CDR1 and CDR2 are SNHLY and FYNNEI. J gave up 1 base and V 6 bases, and 4 bases lay outside the gene matches.

This rearrangement joins TRBV9 to TRBJ1-6; 9 bases line up with TRBD1. The V gene end was trimmed by 9 bases and the J gene end by 7 bases; junction bases not matched to a gene: 8. The germline V gene encodes CDR1 SGDLS and CDR2 YYNGEE. CDR3 size: 14 residues. The DNA of the CDR3 is TGTGCCACCGGACCGGGACAGGGAAATTCACCCCTCCACTTT. This gives the protein CATGPGQGNSPLHF.

The chain is built from TRBV7-3 and TRBJ2-1, with a weak D call TRBD1 (6 bases). V lost 3 bases and J 4 bases, leaving 10 bases between the germline ends. The CDR3 sequence is 14 residues long. CDR1 and CDR2 from the germline V gene are SGHTA and FQGTGA. This CDR3 reads CASSLRTEYNEQFF. CDR3 DNA: TGTGCCAGCAGCTTGAGGACAGAGTACAATGAGCAGTTCTTC.

This chain connects TRBV5-6 to TRBJ2-5; D not certain. Germline V CDR1 and CDR2: SGHDT, YYEEEE. CDR3 size: 11 residues. V was trimmed by 0 bases and J by 6 bases, leaving 3 bases between them. CDR3 protein: CASSLVQTQYF. CDR3 nucleotide sequence: TGTGCCAGCAGCTTGGTACAGACCCAGTACTTC.

The chain has TRBV30 and TRBJ2-7, with D hard to call. The V and J ends lost 0 bases and 4 bases respectively, with 10 bases between them. CDR3 length: 13 residues. Per the germline V gene, CDR1 is GTSNPN and CDR2 is SVGIG (reference sequence). CDR3 protein: CAWSVEARYEQYF. The CDR3 DNA follows: TGTGCCTGGAGTGTAGAAGCCCGGTACGAGCAGTACTTC.

The rearrangement joins TRBV9 to TRBJ1-4; D unresolved. CDR3 size: 15 residues. Germline lookup yields CDR1 SGDLS and CDR2 YYNGEE. Trimming removed 3 bases at V and 3 bases at J, with 12 bases between. CDR3: CASSAGEGPNEKLFF. The CDR3 DNA reads TGTGCCAGCAGCGCCGGGGAGGGCCCTAATGAAAAACTGTTTTTT.

This clone was recorded a few times. The gene calls are TRBV6-1 and TRBJ2-1, with 10 nucleotides matching TRBD1. Trimming cost V 8 bases and J 7 bases; bases outside gene matches: 11. The CDR3 extends over 15 amino acids. Germline CDR1 and CDR2: MNHNS and SASEGT. CDR3 sequence: CASHPGTGEKNEQFF. The CDR3 DNA reads as TGTGCCAGCCACCCCGGGACAGGGGAGAAGAATGAGCAGTTCTTC.

This clone has only one observation. The chain recombines TRBV4-2 with TRBJ1-4; tentative D call: TRBD1 (5 bases). In germline, CDR1 is LGHNA, CDR2 YNFKEQ. This CDR3 is 18 amino acids long. The ends were cut back, 0 bases at V and 0 bases at J, with 14 bases in the middle. For the CDR3, the DNA is TGTGCCAGCAGCCAAGATGGGGCAGGGAAGACAACTAATGAAAAACTGTTTTTT. Its translation: CASSQDGAGKTTNEKLFF.

This clone came up a few times. The chain couples TRBV27 to TRBJ1-5; TRBD1 might be the D (5 bases). Trimming removed 0 bases at V and 6 bases at J, with 12 bases between. The CDR3 loop spans 15 amino acids. Looked up from germline, CDR1 is MNHEY and CDR2 is SMNVEV (reference sequence). The DNA for the CDR3 is TGTGCCAGCAGTTTATCGATCGGGGGGGGTCAGCCCCAGCATTTT. The encoded protein is CASSLSIGGGQPQHF.

The chain links TRBV13 to TRBJ1-1, with 7 bases matching TRBD1. The V and J ends lost 5 bases and 6 bases, in that order; junction bases with no gene match: 15. This CDR3 spans 16 amino acids. Germline loops: CDR1 PRHDT, CDR2 FYEKMQ (reference sequence). CDR3 in DNA: TGTGCCAGCAGCCCCGGGACAGCTTTTGTTCAGGCTGAAGCTTTCTTT. Encoded protein: CASSPGTAFVQAEAFF.